The 28 T cell receptor beta chains presented below share a single source sample, sequenced in a study of T cell repertoires in cytomegalovirus infection. In TCRdb, the reads were re-called with MiXCR into one record per CDR3 protein. The table has about 300,000 distinct CDR3 sequences, 8% to 10% seen once. Sequencing was carried out using PBMCs. Source of these receptors: a human donor in good health (CMV status not recorded). Some clones in this sample may be carry-over from other donors' samples.

Details on this clonotype: Just one base apart from a much larger clone, this may be a read error. J is TRBJ1-5 and V is TRBV6-5; 8 bases line up with TRBD1. Germline values: CDR1 MNHEY, CDR2 SVGAGI. The CDR3 consists of 14 residues. Trimming took 5 bases from V and 3 from J; bases not matched to a gene: 3. The CDR3 protein is CASSRDRINQPQHF. DNA for the CDR3: TGTGCCAGCAGTAGGGACAGGATCAATCAGCCCCAGCATTTT.

This clonotype came up many times. The chain links TRBV11-3 to TRBJ2-3; 8 nucleotides line up with TRBD1. The germline V gene encodes CDR1 SGHNT and CDR2 YENEEA. V was clipped by 5 bases and J by 7 bases; unmatched bases: 11. There are 15 residues in the CDR3. The CDR3 coding sequence is TGTGCCAGCAGCCGACAGGGGTCCCTCTCATATACGCAGTATTTT. This encodes CASSRQGSLSYTQYF.

At least ten counts were recorded for this clonotype. J is TRBJ2-5 and V is TRBV28; D gene uncertain. The CDR3 extends over 12 amino acids. Trimming removed 2 bases at V and 5 bases at J, with 6 bases between. CDR1 is MDHEN, CDR2 SYDVKM, per germline. For the CDR3, the DNA is TGTGCCAGCAGTTTACGAAAGGAGACCCAGTACTTC. Translating it yields CASSLRKETQYF.

This clonotype was recorded at least ten times. This chain joins TRBV7-2 and TRBJ2-1, with TRBD1 as a possible D gene (5 bases). Germline CDR1 reads SGHTA; CDR2 reads FQGNSA. Trimming shortened V by 7 bases and J by 0 bases, and 13 bases separated the two germline ends. The CDR3 runs 15 residues. The CDR3 protein is CASNQDSSSYNEQFF. CDR3 nucleotides: TGTGCCAGCAACCAAGACAGTAGCTCCTACAATGAGCAGTTCTTC.

This clonotype was recorded at least ten times. The gene calls are TRBV4-1 and TRBJ2-4, with 8 bases lining up with TRBD1. The CDR3 sequence is 15 residues long. Trimming cost V 1 base and J 6 bases; bases outside gene matches: 5. Germline V gene sequence: CDR1 MGHRA, CDR2 YSYEKL. The DNA of the CDR3 is TGCGCCAGCAGCCAAGGTCAGGGGGCTGTAAACATTCAGTACTTC. Protein: CASSQGQGAVNIQYF.

This sequence joins TRBV9 and TRBJ2-1, with 9 bases fitting TRBD2. CDR3 length equals 19 residues. The germline V gene encodes CDR1 SGDLS and CDR2 YYNGEE. Unmatched junction bases numbered 10, after V lost 0 bases and J lost 0 bases. CDR3 nucleotides: TGTGCCAGCAGCGTAGATGAGCGGGGGGCGCCTAGCTCCTACAATGAGCAGTTCTTC. Translation: CASSVDERGAPSSYNEQFF.

This clonotype was seen at least ten times. The chain joins TRBV7-9 to TRBJ1-1; 7 nucleotides agree with TRBD1. Germline V gene data show CDR1 as SEHNR and CDR2 as FQNEAQ (reference sequence). Trimming at V came to 3 bases and at J to 7 bases, leaving 20 bases not matched to a gene. CDR3 length: 18 amino acids. The CDR3 region has the DNA TGTGCCAGCAGCTTCAGTGACAGGGAGGCCGGCCCGCGGGATGAAGCTTTCTTT. This codes for CASSFSDREAGPRDEAFF.

This clonotype appeared many times. The chain recombines TRBV5-6 with TRBJ2-1; D is uncertain. The CDR3 totals 15 residues. Germline assignment: CDR1 SGHDT and CDR2 YYEEEE. Between the trimmed V and J ends, which lost 3 bases and 0 bases, there was a span of 10 bases. The CDR3 sequence is CASSSLSSSYNEQFF. The CDR3 DNA sequence: TGTGCCAGCAGCTCTCTCTCCTCCTCCTACAATGAGCAGTTCTTC.

At least ten counts were recorded for this clonotype. The gene calls are TRBV6-5 and TRBJ1-2, with TRBD1 identical over 12 bases. Germline assignment: CDR1 MNHEY and CDR2 SVGAGI. This CDR3 has 14 residues. The ends lost 7 bases at V and 8 bases at J; junction bases unmatched: 8. The CDR3 protein is CASTLGQGAGGYTF. The DNA of the CDR3 is TGTGCCAGCACCCTGGGACAGGGGGCTGGAGGCTACACCTTC.

This clonotype was recorded many times. The V call is TRBV14, the J call TRBJ1-4, with a possible D match to TRBD1 (6 bases). Germline assignment: CDR1 SGHDN and CDR2 FVKESK. This CDR3 comprises 18 residues. Trimming cost V 4 bases and J 4 bases, with 22 bases left between them. The CDR3 protein is CASSREQGGPPRNEKLFF. The CDR3 DNA is TGTGCCAGCAGCCGCGAACAGGGAGGTCCCCCGCGTAATGAAAAACTGTTTTTT.

This clonotype has a handful of counts. The J gene is TRBJ1-1, the V gene TRBV12-3 or TRBV12-4; D perhaps matches TRBD1 (6 bases). The V end lost 5 bases, the J end lost 4 bases, and 20 bases lay between the germline ends. CDR3 size: 16 residues. CDR3 sequence: CASSPGEGGRGTEAFF. The DNA for the CDR3 is TGTGCCAGCAGTCCCGGGGAAGGGGGGCGCGGCACTGAAGCTTTCTTT.

Ten or more counts support this clonotype. This chain links TRBV29-1 with TRBJ2-1; D ambiguous. Trimming removed 1 base from V and 9 bases from J, with 10 bases in between. Germline V gene data show CDR1 as SQVTM and CDR2 as ANQGSEA. This CDR3 is 12 amino acids long. CDR3 coding DNA: TGCAGCGTTGAAGGTCGACGTCTTGAGCAGTTCTTC. It is translated as CSVEGRRLEQFF.

This rearrangement joins TRBV7-9 to TRBJ2-1; 8 nucleotides match TRBD1. Germline CDR1 reads SEHNR; CDR2 reads FQNEAQ (reference sequence). The CDR3 extends over 15 amino acids. The V and J ends lost 4 bases and 6 bases, in that order; junction bases with no gene match: 8. The CDR3 DNA reads TGTGCCAGCAGCTCGCGGCAGGGGGCTTTCAATGAGCAGTTCTTC. It codes for CASSSRQGAFNEQFF.

This clonotype was seen ten or more times. The rearrangement joins TRBV12-3 or TRBV12-4 to TRBJ2-5; a weak D match, TRBD1 (6 bases). Trimming cost V 3 bases and J 5 bases, with 10 bases left between them. The CDR3 extends over 13 amino acids. The CDR3 coding sequence is TGTGCCAGCAGTTTGGGGGCGGCGGAGACCCAGTACTTC. As protein: CASSLGAAETQYF.

This clonotype has at least ten counts. This chain joins TRBV29-1 and TRBJ1-1; D is undetermined. CDR1 and CDR2 (germline): SQVTM, ANQGSEA. The V end lost 5 bases, the J end lost 1 base, and 11 bases lay between the germline ends. The CDR3 runs to 13 residues. The CDR3 sequence: CSVQHLGNTEAFF. In DNA form, the CDR3 reads TGCAGCGTTCAGCACTTGGGGAACACTGAAGCTTTCTTT.

In its sample, this clonotype was seen many times. The chain combines TRBV20-1 with TRBJ1-5; TRBD1 is a possible D gene (5 bases). This CDR3 contains 12 residues. V lost 5 bases and J 4 bases, leaving 9 bases between the germline ends. Germline V gene data show CDR1 as DFQATT and CDR2 as SNEGSKA (reference sequence). This CDR3 reads CSAVRQNQPQHF. The CDR3 nucleotides read TGCAGTGCTGTGAGACAGAATCAGCCCCAGCATTTT.

This clonotype was recorded a few times. V and J are TRBV5-1 and TRBJ2-5; D is unresolved. Germline loops: CDR1 SGHRS, CDR2 YFSETQ. This CDR3 has 15 residues. Deletions cut 4 bases from V and 1 base from J, with 14 bases between. The CDR3 reads CASSGVGSPQETQYF. The DNA for the CDR3 is TGCGCCAGCAGCGGGGTCGGGTCCCCCCAAGAGACCCAGTACTTC.

With regard to this clonotype: A much bigger clone sits one base away, suggesting this may be a read error. The V gene is TRBV2, the J gene TRBJ1-5, with D unresolved. The germline V gene encodes CDR1 SNHLY and CDR2 FYNNEI. V lost 6 bases to trimming and J lost 8 bases, with 17 bases between them. The CDR3 is 14 amino acids. The CDR3 DNA sequence: TGTGCCAGCAGCGCGGCCGGGATTGGGAAGCCCCAGCATTTT. Its translation: CASSAAGIGKPQHF.

This clonotype showed up many times. This sequence joins TRBV20-1 and TRBJ1-1; maybe TRBD1 (6 bases). V was cut by 5 bases and J by 1 base, with 8 bases left in between. CDR3 length equals 12 residues. CDR1 and CDR2 from the germline V gene are DFQATT and SNEGSKA (reference sequence). The CDR3 loop reads CSAGGQNTEAFF. CDR3 bases: TGCAGTGCTGGGGGACAGAACACTGAAGCTTTCTTT.

Many counts were recorded for this clonotype. The chain has TRBV29-1 and TRBJ2-1; a weak D match, TRBD2 (5 bases). The germline gives CDR1 SQVTM, CDR2 ANQGSEA. V lost 5 bases, J lost 2 bases, and 10 bases lay in between. The CDR3 has 13 amino acids. The CDR3 reads CSVREGPYNEQFF. For the CDR3, the DNA is TGCAGCGTTCGGGAAGGGCCCTACAATGAGCAGTTCTTC.

This clonotype was observed at least ten times. The gene calls are TRBV5-4 and TRBJ2-3; unclear D gene. Trimming removed 2 bases from V and 4 bases from J, with 5 bases in between. The CDR3 contains 12 residues. Per the germline V gene, CDR1 is SGHNT and CDR2 is YYREEE (reference sequence). The CDR3 reads CASSFGSDTQYF. Here the CDR3 DNA reads TGTGCCAGCAGCTTTGGGTCAGATACGCAGTATTTT.

Many counts were recorded for this clonotype. The CDR3 DNA is TGCAGCGGTTTCCCTAGCGGGGGTTACAATGAGCAGTTCTTC. Translation gives CSGFPSGGYNEQFF. The genes are TRBV29-1 and TRBJ2-1; 10 nucleotides line up with TRBD2. The J segment lost 4 bases and the V segment lost 7 bases, leaving 7 bases of the junction unmatched. The germline V gene encodes CDR1 SQVTM and CDR2 ANQGSEA. This CDR3 region has 14 residues.

Many counts were recorded for this clonotype. This rearrangement joins TRBV20-1 to TRBJ1-4; 7 bases are shared with TRBD1. Looked up from germline, CDR1 is DFQATT and CDR2 is SNEGSKA (reference sequence). The CDR3 is 14 amino acids. With 0 bases clipped from V and 8 bases from J, the junction kept 6 bases outside the gene matches. This chain's CDR3 is CSAREEGAGEKLFF. As DNA, the CDR3 is TGCAGTGCTAGAGAGGAGGGGGCGGGGGAAAAACTGTTTTTT.

This clonotype showed up just once. The V and J genes are TRBV20-1 and TRBJ2-3, with 14 bases lining up with TRBD2. J gave up 3 bases and V 1 base, and 12 bases lay outside the gene matches. Germline-derived CDR1 and CDR2 are DFQATT and SNEGSKA (reference sequence). The CDR3 has 19 residues. CDR3 DNA sequence: TGCAGTGCTAGAGGCCTTGGACTAGCGGGGGGCCTTGGAACAGATACGCAGTATTTT. Amino acids: CSARGLGLAGGLGTDTQYF.

In this sample, this clonotype turned up many times. The CDR3 region is CSASKRLVRSDTQYF. The CDR3 DNA reads as TGCAGTGCTTCCAAGAGACTAGTCCGTTCAGATACGCAGTATTTT. The V gene is TRBV20-1, the J gene TRBJ2-3, with D maybe TRBD2 (6 bases). Germline CDR1 DFQATT, CDR2 SNEGSKA (reference sequence). Trimming pared 5 bases from V and 4 bases from J, leaving 19 bases between. This CDR3 has 15 amino acids.

This chain links TRBV15 with TRBJ1-5; TRBD1 matches 8 bases. The CDR3 has 17 amino acids. V gave up 0 bases and J gave up 6 bases; unmatched junction bases: 10. Germline values: CDR1 LNHNV, CDR2 YYDKDF (reference sequence). This chain's CDR3 is CATSRDLPDRVGQPQHF. CDR3 DNA sequence: TGTGCCACCAGCAGAGATTTGCCGGACAGGGTAGGTCAGCCCCAGCATTTT. The full variable domain, completed using reference TRBV15 and TRBJ1-5, is DAMVIQNPRYQVTQFGKPVTLSCSQTLNHNVMYWYQQKSSQAPKLLFHYYDKDFNNEADTPDNFQSRRPNTSFCFLDIRSPGLGDTAMYLCATSRDLPDRVGQPQHFGDGTRLSIL.

The gene calls are TRBV29-1 and TRBJ2-1; no clear D. The CDR3 is made up of 13 amino acids. The V and J ends lost 7 bases and 0 bases respectively, with 10 bases between them. From germline, CDR1 is SQVTM and CDR2 ANQGSEA. CDR3 sequence reads: CSATRSSYNEQFF. DNA of the CDR3: TGCAGCGCAACAAGGAGCTCCTACAATGAGCAGTTCTTC.

This clonotype was counted at least ten times. The CDR3 DNA follows: TGCAGTGCTAGAGATTTGGGGGGCCACGCCTACAATGAGCAGTTCTTC. It is translated as CSARDLGGHAYNEQFF. The chain couples TRBV20-1 to TRBJ2-1; D may match TRBD1 or TRBD2 (6 bases each). Germline values: CDR1 DFQATT, CDR2 SNEGSKA (reference sequence). The V end was cut by 0 bases, the J end by 2 bases, with 14 bases between. This CDR3 region has 16 residues.